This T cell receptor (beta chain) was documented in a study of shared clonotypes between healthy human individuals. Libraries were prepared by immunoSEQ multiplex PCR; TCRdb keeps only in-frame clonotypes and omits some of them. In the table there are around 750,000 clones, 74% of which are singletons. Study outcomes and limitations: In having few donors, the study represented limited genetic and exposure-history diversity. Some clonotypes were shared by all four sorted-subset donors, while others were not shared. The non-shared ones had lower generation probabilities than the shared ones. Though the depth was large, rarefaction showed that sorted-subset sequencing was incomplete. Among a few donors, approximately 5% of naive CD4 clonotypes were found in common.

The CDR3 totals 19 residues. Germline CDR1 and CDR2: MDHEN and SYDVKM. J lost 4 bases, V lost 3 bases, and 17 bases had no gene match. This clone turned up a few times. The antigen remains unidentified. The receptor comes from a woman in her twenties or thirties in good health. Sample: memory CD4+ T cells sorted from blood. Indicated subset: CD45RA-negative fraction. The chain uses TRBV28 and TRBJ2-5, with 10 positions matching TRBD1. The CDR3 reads CASSLWDRGLPGERETQYF. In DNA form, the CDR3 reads TGTGCCAGCAGTTTGTGGGACAGGGGACTACCCGGTGAGCGAGAGACCCAGTACTTC.